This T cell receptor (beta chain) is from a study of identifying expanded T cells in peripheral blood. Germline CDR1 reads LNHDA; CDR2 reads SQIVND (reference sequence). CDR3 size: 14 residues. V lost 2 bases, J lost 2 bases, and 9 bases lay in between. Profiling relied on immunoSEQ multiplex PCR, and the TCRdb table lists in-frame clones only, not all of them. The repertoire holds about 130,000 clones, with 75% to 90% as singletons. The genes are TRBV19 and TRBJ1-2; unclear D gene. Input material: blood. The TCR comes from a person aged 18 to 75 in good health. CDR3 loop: CASSIRTPNYGYTF. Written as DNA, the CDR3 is TGTGCCAGTAGTATAAGGACGCCGAACTATGGCTACACCTTC.